Each of the 26 T cell receptor beta chains below was sequenced from the same sample in a study of T cell responses to AZD1222 COVID-19 vaccine. The method was immunoSEQ multiplex PCR; TCRdb's version includes in-frame clones alone and lacks a portion of them. Among 55,000 to 80,000 clones listed, around 89% were seen once. The sequencing here drew on peripheral blood, taken 28 days after the second AZD1222 dose. These receptor sequences come from an adult who received the AZD1222 COVID-19 vaccine.

The V gene is TRBV11-2, the J gene TRBJ2-1, with D possibly being TRBD2 (6 bases). The CDR3 spans 13 residues. Trimming took 4 bases from V and 7 from J, leaving 11 bases between them. The germline gives CDR1 SGHAT, CDR2 FQNNGV. The CDR3 is CASSSSGGNEQFF. Written as DNA, the CDR3 is TGTGCCAGCAGCTCCTCCGGGGGTAATGAGCAGTTCTTC.

The V and J genes are TRBV6-1 and TRBJ1-5; D unclear. The V and J ends lost 1 base and 1 base respectively, with 8 bases between them. The V gene's germline CDR1 is MNHNS and CDR2 SASEGT. The length of the CDR3 is 15 residues. The CDR3 reads CASSEGVVSNQPQHF. The CDR3 DNA is TGTGCCAGCAGTGAAGGAGTAGTAAGCAATCAGCCCCAGCATTTT.

J is TRBJ2-7 and V is TRBV7-8; 7 bases match TRBD2. The CDR3 sequence is 12 residues long. The V gene end was trimmed by 5 bases and the J gene end by 13 bases; junction bases not matched to a gene: 11. Germline loops: CDR1 SGHVS, CDR2 FQNEAQ. The CDR3 protein is CASSLLAVKVYF. CDR3 DNA sequence: TGTGCCAGCAGCCTGCTAGCGGTAAAGGTTTACTTC.

The chain couples TRBV7-3 to TRBJ2-5; D gene uncertain. Germline CDR1 is SGHTA and CDR2 is FQGTGA. Trimming stripped 3 bases from V and 1 base from J, with 6 bases between. The CDR3 has 13 amino acids. The CDR3 sequence: CASSLTFQETQYF. The CDR3 DNA reads as TGTGCCAGCAGCTTGACGTTCCAAGAGACCCAGTACTTC.

J is TRBJ2-1 and V is TRBV18; 10 nucleotides match TRBD2. CDR3 length equals 19 residues. The V gene's germline CDR1 is KGHSH and CDR2 LQKENI. With 2 bases clipped from V and 7 bases from J, the junction kept 17 bases outside the gene matches. The chain's CDR3 is CASSPSLAGEGFSTNEQFF. In DNA form, the CDR3 reads TGTGCCAGCTCACCATCCCTAGCGGGAGAGGGGTTTTCTACAAATGAGCAGTTCTTC.

This clone has just one count. The V call is TRBV5-1, the J call TRBJ1-6, with a tentative D call TRBD1 (5 bases). CDR1 and CDR2 (germline): SGHRS, YFSETQ. The CDR3 is made up of 14 amino acids. V lost 0 bases and J lost 10, with 11 bases in between. The DNA for the CDR3 is TGCGCCAGCAGCTTGGGGTCGGGGGGATCACCCCTCCACTTT. As protein: CASSLGSGGSPLHF.

The chain is built from TRBV5-4 and TRBJ1-1; 7 bases line up with TRBD1. The CDR3 spans 14 residues. J gave up 1 base and V 0 bases, and 0 bases lay outside the gene matches. Germline V gene data show CDR1 as SGHNT and CDR2 as YYREEE (reference sequence). The CDR3 nucleotides are TGTGCCAGCAGCTTGGGGACAGGGAACACTGAAGCTTTCTTT. The encoded protein is CASSLGTGNTEAFF.

This chain joins TRBV7-9 and TRBJ1-1; D is ambiguous. The CDR3 length is 13 residues. V was pared by 5 bases and J by 5 bases, with 12 bases between. From germline, CDR1 is SEHNR and CDR2 FQNEAQ (reference sequence). The CDR3 DNA follows: TGTGCCAGCAGCCTAGATACGGGTACTGAAGCTTTCTTT. It translates to CASSLDTGTEAFF.

The rearrangement joins TRBV28 to TRBJ1-1; no definite D call. In germline, CDR1 is MDHEN, CDR2 SYDVKM. The CDR3 loop spans 12 amino acids. Between the trimmed V and J ends, which lost 5 bases and 6 bases, there was a span of 10 bases. Written as DNA, the CDR3 is TGTGCCAGCAGTCGTACGTGGCCTGAAGCTTTCTTT. Translation gives CASSRTWPEAFF.

This sequence joins TRBV28 and TRBJ1-6, with 7 bases identical to TRBD1. The CDR3 is 14 amino acids. Germline CDR1 and CDR2: MDHEN and SYDVKM. With 7 bases clipped from V and 6 bases from J, the junction kept 6 bases outside the gene matches. This CDR3 reads CASKLGTANSPLHF. The DNA for the CDR3 is TGTGCCAGCAAGTTAGGGACAGCTAATTCACCCCTCCACTTT.

The genes are TRBV5-4 and TRBJ2-3, with 11 bases aligning to TRBD2. Germline CDR1 reads SGHNT; CDR2 reads YYREEE (reference sequence). V was pared by 2 bases and J by 0 bases, with 2 bases of the junction left unmatched. This CDR3 contains 16 residues. The chain's CDR3 is CASSLRLAGSTDTQYF. The DNA of the CDR3 is TGTGCCAGCAGCTTACGACTAGCGGGAAGCACAGATACGCAGTATTTT.

This rearrangement joins TRBV10-3 to TRBJ1-5, with a possible D match to TRBD1 (5 bases). The CDR3 consists of 14 residues. Germline V gene sequence: CDR1 ENHRY, CDR2 SYGVKD. V was cut by 4 bases and J by 0 bases, with 7 bases left in between. CDR3 DNA: TGTGCCATCAGTGCAGACAGTAGCAATCAGCCCCAGCATTTT. It translates to CAISADSSNQPQHF.

This clone is a singleton in its sample. This chain links TRBV12-3 or TRBV12-4 with TRBJ2-5; D may be TRBD1 or TRBD2 (5 bases each). The CDR3 is 13 residues long. The ends were cut back, 6 bases at V and 5 bases at J, with 13 bases in the middle. DNA for the CDR3: TGTGCCAGCAGCCATCGAGGGGAGGAGACCCAGTACTTC. This codes for CASSHRGEETQYF.

V is TRBV7-2 and J is TRBJ1-6; no reliable D call. The CDR3 loop spans 15 amino acids. The V gene lost 7 bases and the J gene lost 7 bases, with 17 bases spanning the gap. CDR1 is SGHTA and CDR2 is FQGNSA in the germline V gene. DNA for the CDR3: TGTGCCAGCACCCCGGGAGTTTGGGGAAATTCACCCCTCCACTTT. This codes for CASTPGVWGNSPLHF. The full variable domain, its missing parts supplied by reference TRBV7-2 and TRBJ1-6, is GAGVSQSPSNKVTEKGKDVELRCDPISGHTALYWYRQSLGQGLEFLIYFQGNSAPDKSGLPSDRFSAERTGGSVSTLTIQRTQQEDSAVYLCASTPGVWGNSPLHFGNGTRLTVT.

This chain joins TRBV3-1 (or the pseudogene TRBV3-2) and TRBJ2-2; D possibly corresponds to TRBD2 (6 bases). In germline, CDR1 is LGHDT, CDR2 YNNKEL (reference sequence). Trimming cost V 4 bases and J 5 bases, with 17 bases left between them. The CDR3 is 16 residues long. CDR3 sequence (DNA): TGTGCCAGCAGCCGCCGTCGGGGGACGGGGACCGGGGAGCTGTTTTTT. This gives the protein CASSRRRGTGTGELFF.

The V call is TRBV5-6, the J call TRBJ1-1; 10 bases fit TRBD1. V lost 3 bases, J lost 10 bases, and 9 bases stayed unmatched. The CDR3 consists of 14 residues. Looked up from germline, CDR1 is SGHDT and CDR2 is YYEEEE. DNA for the CDR3: TGTGCCAGCAGCTGGGGGACAGGGGAGGTGGGAGCTTTCTTT. Protein: CASSWGTGEVGAFF.

The rearrangement joins TRBV5-1 to TRBJ2-3, with unresolved D. V gave up 1 base and J gave up 3 bases, with 6 bases separating them. In germline, CDR1 is SGHRS, CDR2 YFSETQ. The CDR3 totals 13 residues. The CDR3 DNA reads TGCGCCAGCAGCTTGCGTTCGACAGATACGCAGTATTTT. Protein sequence: CASSLRSTDTQYF.

The chain uses TRBV7-2 and TRBJ2-7; tentatively, D is TRBD1 (7 bases). Per germline, CDR1 SGHTA and CDR2 FQGNSA. V was trimmed by 3 bases and J by 4 bases, leaving 16 bases between them. The CDR3 totals 15 residues. CDR3 in DNA: TGTGCCAGCAGCTTCCAAGCAGGGGGGACTTACGAGCAGTACTTC. As protein: CASSFQAGGTYEQYF.

J is TRBJ1-6 and V is TRBV12-5, with TRBD1 matching 7 bases. Germline CDR1 is LGHNT and CDR2 is FRNRAP. The CDR3 is 13 amino acids. Trimming cost V 4 bases and J 13 bases; bases outside gene matches: 7. As DNA, the CDR3 is TGTGCTAGTGGTTGGGGACAGCGAGATCCCCTCCACTTT. Protein product: CASGWGQRDPLHF.

The chain links TRBV11-2 to TRBJ2-7; TRBD1 might be the D (7 bases). Deletions cut 10 bases from V and 3 bases from J, with 19 bases between. The CDR3 sequence is 14 residues long. CDR1 and CDR2 from the germline V gene are SGHAT and FQNNGV. The CDR3 coding sequence is TGTGCCACTCGGGGGACAGACCACCTCTACGAGCAGTACTTC. It specifies CATRGTDHLYEQYF.

CDR3 amino acids: CASSMNRRFVGYTF. The CDR3 DNA reads as TGTGCCAGTAGTATGAACAGGAGGTTCGTTGGCTACACCTTC. This chain joins TRBV19 and TRBJ1-2, with D maybe TRBD1 (5 bases). The CDR3 is made up of 14 amino acids. Germline V gene data show CDR1 as LNHDA and CDR2 as SQIVND (reference sequence). Between the trimmed V and J ends, which lost 3 bases and 7 bases, there was a span of 15 bases. Looking up the rest from reference TRBV19 and TRBJ1-2 gives the full variable domain: DGGITQSPKYLFRKEGQNVTLSCEQNLNHDAMYWYRQDPGQGLRLIYYSQIVNDFQKGDIAEGYSVSREKKESFPLTVTSAQKNPTAFYLCASSMNRRFVGYTFGSGTRLTVV.

The DNA of the CDR3 is TGTGCCAGCTCACCACTTGGTTTAGCAGAAAAAAACATTCAGTACTTC. Amino acids: CASSPLGLAEKNIQYF. The chain has TRBV18 and TRBJ2-4, with D unclear. The V gene lost 1 base and the J gene lost 4 bases, with 14 bases spanning the gap. The CDR3 runs 16 residues. The germline gives CDR1 KGHSH, CDR2 LQKENI.

The chain is built from TRBV3-1 (or the pseudogene TRBV3-2) and TRBJ2-7; tentative D call: TRBD2 (5 bases). The germline CDR1 and CDR2 sequences are LGHDT and YNNKEL (reference sequence). V was cut by 3 bases and J by 9 bases, with 15 bases left in between. The CDR3 has 13 amino acids. The CDR3 protein is CASSQTSEEGQYF. For the CDR3, the DNA is TGTGCCAGCAGCCAGACCTCGGAGGAAGGGCAGTACTTC.

The V and J genes are TRBV5-6 and TRBJ1-1; 8 nucleotides line up with TRBD1. Germline CDR1 and CDR2: SGHDT and YYEEEE. With 4 bases clipped from V and 3 bases from J, the junction kept 8 bases outside the gene matches. This CDR3 is 15 amino acids long. CDR3 protein: CASSAGGQGYTEAFF. CDR3 coding DNA: TGTGCCAGCAGCGCGGGCGGACAGGGTTACACTGAAGCTTTCTTT.

The J gene is TRBJ1-1, the V gene TRBV18, with 9 nucleotides matching TRBD1. The germline gives CDR1 KGHSH, CDR2 LQKENI. Trimming removed 3 bases from V and 5 bases from J; junction bases left unmatched: 13. This CDR3 comprises 17 residues. In DNA, the CDR3 is TGTGCCAGCTCACCGCCTATACCGGGACAGGGAGGGACTGAAGCTTTCTTT. As protein: CASSPPIPGQGGTEAFF. Using reference TRBV18 and TRBJ1-1 for the parts outside the CDR3, the full variable domain is NAGVMQNPRHLVRRRGQEARLRCSPMKGHSHVYWYRQLPEEGLKFMVYLQKENIIDESGMPKERFSAEFPKEGPSILRIQQVVRGDSAAYFCASSPPIPGQGGTEAFFGQGTRLTVV.

This chain links TRBV7-9 with TRBJ1-2; D unclear. The germline gives CDR1 SEHNR, CDR2 FQNEAQ (reference sequence). Trimming stripped 1 base from V and 0 bases from J, with 6 bases between. The CDR3 is 14 residues long. The CDR3 DNA is TGTGCCAGCAGCTTAGGCCAGGCTAACTATGGCTACACCTTC. This sequence encodes CASSLGQANYGYTF. Filled out from reference TRBV7-9 and TRBJ1-2, the complete variable domain reads DTGVSQNPRHKITKRGQNVTFRCDPISEHNRLYWYRQTLGQGPEFLTYFQNEAQLEKSRLLSDRFSAERPKGSFSTLEIQRTEQGDSAMYLCASSLGQANYGYTFGSGTRLTVV.